Shown below are 12 T cell receptor beta chains from a single sample sequenced in a study of Ad26.COV2.S vaccination and SARS-CoV-2 variants. TCRdb keeps only in-frame clones here, not all; method: immunoSEQ multiplex PCR. The data show hundreds of thousands of clones, roughly 90% seen once. Treatment noted: some 19 received Ad26.COV2.S at low or high dose, single or two shots; 5 received placebo; per-sample allocation not given. Each sample was drawn 63 days after the first injection (of vaccine or placebo). Source: peripheral blood, taken in a trial of Ad26.COV2.S vaccine versus placebo. These receptors all come from a person between 18 and 65 years old who received the Ad26.COV2.S COVID-19 vaccine or a placebo.

V usage is TRBV29-1 and J usage is TRBJ2-5, with D maybe TRBD1 (5 bases). The CDR3 totals 13 residues. Trimming removed 3 bases at V and 3 bases at J, with 11 bases between. Germline CDR1 SQVTM, CDR2 ANQGSEA. The CDR3 loop is CSVEHRREETQYF. CDR3 nucleotides: TGCAGCGTTGAGCACCGCAGGGAAGAGACCCAGTACTTC.

The chain links TRBV5-4 to TRBJ2-7; 10 bases are a match to TRBD1. Germline CDR1 is SGHNT and CDR2 is YYREEE (reference sequence). J was trimmed by 5 bases and V by 5 bases; bases with no gene match: 10. There are 15 residues in the CDR3. CDR3 sequence reads: CASRPAGTGVNEQYF. DNA for the CDR3: TGTGCCAGCAGACCTGCCGGGACAGGGGTCAACGAGCAGTACTTC.

This chain uses TRBV5-6 with TRBJ2-5; 9 positions match TRBD1. Germline loops: CDR1 SGHDT, CDR2 YYEEEE. There are 17 residues in the CDR3. V lost 1 base, J lost 3 bases, and 10 bases stayed unmatched. Here the CDR3 DNA reads TGTGCCAGCAGCTTGAGTCTTTTCGGGACAGGGAAAGAGACCCAGTACTTC. It translates to CASSLSLFGTGKETQYF.

This chain joins TRBV11-2 and TRBJ2-3, with unresolved D. V lost 0 bases and J 8 bases, leaving 6 bases between the germline ends. CDR1 SGHAT and CDR2 FQNNGV come from the germline V gene. The CDR3 extends over 12 amino acids. CDR3 sequence (DNA): TGTGCCAGCAGCTTAGATCGTGTTACGCAGTATTTT. As protein: CASSLDRVTQYF.

This clone was observed once. The chain links TRBV4-3 to TRBJ2-6; D ambiguous. CDR1 and CDR2 from the germline V gene are LGHNA and YSLEER. V lost 4 bases, J lost 0 bases, and 7 bases lay in between. This CDR3 spans 15 amino acids. For the CDR3, the DNA is TGCGCCAGCAGCCCTGAAAGCTCTGGGGCCAACGTCCTGACTTTC. Amino acids: CASSPESSGANVLTF.

This chain's CDR3 is CASSIDGRGHEDYGYTF. In DNA form, the CDR3 reads TGTGCCAGTAGTATAGACGGCAGGGGGCACGAAGACTATGGCTACACCTTC. V usage is TRBV19 and J usage is TRBJ1-2, with 8 bases aligning to TRBD1. The germline CDR1 and CDR2 sequences are LNHDA and SQIVND (reference sequence). The J segment lost 3 bases and the V segment lost 0 bases, leaving 9 bases of the junction unmatched. The CDR3 loop spans 17 amino acids.

The chain has TRBV5-1 and TRBJ1-1, with 11 bases fitting TRBD1. This CDR3 has 17 residues. Germline V CDR1 and CDR2: SGHRS, YFSETQ. V lost 2 bases to trimming and J lost 4 bases; unmatched junction nucleotides: 10. The CDR3 sequence is CASSFGDRGKSVTEAFF. CDR3 in DNA: TGCGCCAGCAGCTTCGGGGACAGGGGGAAGTCGGTCACTGAAGCTTTCTTT.

This sequence joins TRBV5-1 and TRBJ1-1, with D unclear. The CDR3 has 15 amino acids. Germline V lookup: CDR1 SGHRS, CDR2 YFSETQ. The ends were cut back, 2 bases at V and 2 bases at J, with 13 bases in the middle. CDR3: CASSFRDLKNTEAFF. In DNA, the CDR3 is TGCGCCAGCAGCTTCCGGGATCTAAAAAACACTGAAGCTTTCTTT.

Here the CDR3 DNA reads TGTGCCAGCAGTGAAGTGGCGGGTACCTCCTACGAGCAGTACTTC. Encoded protein: CASSEVAGTSYEQYF. This sequence joins TRBV6-1 and TRBJ2-7, with a weak D call TRBD2 (5 bases). Deletions cut 1 base from V and 0 bases from J, with 10 bases between. This CDR3 has 15 residues. Germline V gene sequence: CDR1 MNHNS, CDR2 SASEGT.

This sequence joins TRBV2 and TRBJ2-2; 11 bases are a match to TRBD2. CDR1 and CDR2 from the germline V gene are SNHLY and FYNNEI. V lost 6 bases to trimming and J lost 3 bases; unmatched junction nucleotides: 3. The CDR3 loop spans 15 amino acids. The CDR3 bases are TGTGCCAGCAGCCCGGGACTAGCGGACACCGGGGAGCTGTTTTTT. Amino acids: CASSPGLADTGELFF. The entire variable domain, with the rest obtained from reference TRBV2 and TRBJ2-2, is as follows: EPEVTQTPSHQVTQMGQEVILRCVPISNHLYFYWYRQILGQKVEFLVSFYNNEISEKSEIFDDQFSVERPDGSNFTLKIRSTKLEDSAMYFCASSPGLADTGELFFGEGSRLTVL.

The V gene is TRBV19, the J gene TRBJ1-5, with 7 bases aligning to TRBD1. After removal of 2 bases from V and 7 bases from J, the junction contained 8 bases not matched to a gene. The CDR3 is made up of 15 amino acids. The germline V gene has CDR1 LNHDA and CDR2 SQIVND (reference sequence). The CDR3 bases are TGTGCCAGTAGTATAAACAGGGGTAATAGGCAGCCCCAGCATTTT. Translating gives CASSINRGNRQPQHF.

The CDR3 sequence: CAAKKGAGNTEAFF. CDR3 in DNA: TGTGCCGCTAAAAAGGGGGCAGGGAACACTGAAGCTTTCTTT. The chain joins TRBV6-5 to TRBJ1-1, with 7 bases identical to TRBD1. This CDR3 contains 14 residues. The trim removed 11 bases at V and 1 base at J, leaving 10 bases unmatched. Germline CDR1 and CDR2: MNHEY and SVGAGI.